This entry lists 30 T cell receptor beta chains sequenced from one sample in a study of long-term antiretroviral therapy in people with HIV. The run of the v3.0 immunoSEQ assay was at survey level. Here immunoSEQ multiplex PCR was the method, and the copy in TCRdb shows in-frame clones only, minus some. The data hold around 21,000 clones, with about nine tenths observed a single time. This specimen was unsorted PBMCs, taken 0.2 years before starting antiretroviral therapy. The source of these receptors is a man younger than 35 with HIV.

The chain recombines TRBV4-1 with TRBJ2-7; D possibly corresponds to TRBD2 (6 bases). V gave up 4 bases and J gave up 2 bases, with 15 bases separating them. This CDR3 has 15 amino acids. The germline V gene has CDR1 MGHRA and CDR2 YSYEKL. CDR3: CASSPGGPTAYEQYF. Written as DNA, the CDR3 is TGCGCCAGCAGCCCCGGGGGTCCCACCGCCTACGAGCAGTACTTC.

This chain links TRBV6-5 with TRBJ2-6; D gene uncertain. The V and J ends lost 2 bases and 2 bases respectively, with 1 base between them. The CDR3 covers 13 residues. CDR1 and CDR2 (germline): MNHEY, SVGAGI. The CDR3 spells CASSYTGANVLTF. CDR3 DNA: TGTGCCAGCAGTTACACTGGGGCCAACGTCCTGACTTTC.

This rearrangement joins TRBV11-1 to TRBJ2-3; 15 bases map to TRBD2. Germline CDR1 reads SGHAT; CDR2 reads FQDESV (reference sequence). Unmatched junction bases numbered 4, after V lost 5 bases and J lost 4 bases. The CDR3 spans 16 residues. This CDR3 reads CASSEGLAGGADTQYF. The DNA for the CDR3 is TGTGCCAGCAGCGAGGGACTAGCGGGGGGTGCAGATACGCAGTATTTT.

The chain recombines TRBV11-2 with TRBJ2-3, with D possibly matching TRBD1 (5 bases). CDR1 and CDR2 from the germline V gene are SGHAT and FQNNGV. The CDR3 runs to 13 residues. V was pared by 6 bases and J by 6 bases, with 13 bases between. DNA of the CDR3: TGTGCCAGCAGTCGAATTCCAGGGGATACGCAGTATTTT. Protein: CASSRIPGDTQYF. Variable domain in full (rest from reference TRBV11-2 and TRBJ2-3): EAGVAQSPRYKIIEKRQSVAFWCNPISGHATLYWYQQILGQGPKLLIQFQNNGVVDDSQLPKDRFSAERLKGVDSTLKIQPAKLEDSAVYLCASSRIPGDTQYFGPGTRLTVL.

J is TRBJ2-3 and V is TRBV10-3; D gene ambiguous. The CDR3 length is 15 residues. Germline CDR1 and CDR2: ENHRY and SYGVKD. V lost 4 bases and J 0 bases, leaving 11 bases between the germline ends. CDR3: CAISVAVDSTDTQYF. CDR3 in DNA: TGTGCCATCAGTGTCGCGGTAGATAGCACAGATACGCAGTATTTT.

The V call is TRBV6-6, the J call TRBJ1-2; 8 positions match TRBD1. CDR3 size: 16 residues. Germline V lookup: CDR1 MNHNY, CDR2 SVGAGI (reference sequence). V lost 7 bases, J lost 4 bases, and 14 bases stayed unmatched. The CDR3 DNA sequence: TGTGCCAGCACCAAAACAGGGATGGGACAGGTCTATGGCTACACCTTC. Translating gives CASTKTGMGQVYGYTF.

This clone appeared once. At one end the junction does not follow the germline gene, possibly because of a read error. The chain combines TRBV5-1 with TRBJ2-7; D assignment may be TRBD1 or TRBD2 (5 bases each). The CDR3 totals 15 residues. CDR1 SGHRS and CDR2 YFSETQ come from the germline V gene. The CDR3, as DNA: TGCGCCAGCAGATTGGGGACGGGAAGCTCCTACGAGCAGTACTTC. It is translated as CASRLGTGSSYEQYF.

The gene calls are TRBV27 and TRBJ1-4, with D unresolved. The CDR3 is made up of 14 amino acids. V lost 3 bases and J 0 bases, leaving 5 bases between the germline ends. CDR1 MNHEY and CDR2 SMNVEV come from the germline V gene (reference sequence). The CDR3 loop is CASSFGATNEKLFF. The CDR3 bases are TGTGCCAGCAGTTTCGGGGCAACTAATGAAAAACTGTTTTTT.

This rearrangement joins TRBV4-1 to TRBJ1-1; no definite D call. Trimming took 3 bases from V and 7 from J, leaving 18 bases between them. CDR1 MGHRA and CDR2 YSYEKL come from the germline V gene. CDR3 length equals 15 residues. CDR3 in DNA: TGCGCCAGCAGCCATTCCGATATTAAGAGAATTGAAGCTTTCTTT. This codes for CASSHSDIKRIEAFF.

CDR3 region: CASGTGGGAGAYEQYF. DNA for the CDR3: TGCGCCAGCGGGACAGGGGGCGGGGCGGGGGCCTACGAGCAGTACTTC. This chain uses TRBV10-2 with TRBJ2-5; 12 positions agree with TRBD1. The end of the DNA is better explained by TRBJ2-7, so the J call may be wrong. CDR1 and CDR2 from the germline V gene are WSHSY and SAAADI. The CDR3 covers 16 residues.

The rearrangement joins TRBV11-1 to TRBJ2-6; TRBD1 agrees at 7 bases. The V segment lost 4 bases and the J segment 4 bases; nucleotides outside the gene matches: 13. The CDR3 sequence is 18 residues long. The germline V gene encodes CDR1 SGHAT and CDR2 FQDESV (reference sequence). The CDR3: CASSSPGQRLAGANVLTF. The CDR3 bases are TGTGCCAGCAGCTCACCGGGACAGAGGTTAGCCGGGGCCAACGTCCTGACTTTC.

This clone is a singleton in its sample. The J gene is TRBJ1-1, the V gene TRBV4-3; unclear D gene. The CDR3 length is 16 residues. Trimming pared 0 bases from V and 0 bases from J, leaving 11 bases between. Germline CDR1 reads LGHNA; CDR2 reads YSLEER. The CDR3 is CASSQDPVGMNTEAFF. Here the CDR3 DNA reads TGCGCCAGCAGCCAAGATCCGGTAGGTATGAACACTGAAGCTTTCTTT.

The genes are TRBV13 and TRBJ1-2, with D perhaps matching TRBD1 (6 bases). Germline assignment: CDR1 PRHDT and CDR2 FYEKMQ (reference sequence). With 2 bases removed from V and 5 bases from J, the gap between germline ends came to 15 bases. The CDR3 loop spans 15 amino acids. CDR3 region: CASSLLAGEGYGYTF. The CDR3 DNA sequence: TGTGCCAGCAGCTTACTGGCAGGGGAGGGGTATGGCTACACCTTC.

This rearrangement joins TRBV11-2 to TRBJ2-1; D call uncertain. This CDR3 has 13 residues. Trimming pared 5 bases from V and 8 bases from J, leaving 13 bases between. Germline V gene lookup returns CDR1 SGHAT and CDR2 FQNNGV. In DNA, the CDR3 is TGTGCCAGCAGCCCAGGACCAGTAGATGAGCAGTTCTTC. Translation gives CASSPGPVDEQFF.

CDR3 nucleotides: TGTGCCAGCAGTTTACGCGCAGGGGGGGAGGGCTACGAGCAGTACTTC. It codes for CASSLRAGGEGYEQYF. The chain recombines TRBV27 with TRBJ2-7; D possibly matches TRBD1 or TRBD2 (7 bases each). The germline CDR1 and CDR2 sequences are MNHEY and SMNVEV (reference sequence). The CDR3 loop spans 16 amino acids. V was cut by 2 bases and J by 3 bases, with 17 bases left in between.

The sample holds a few counts of this clone. The rearrangement uses TRBV15 and TRBJ2-3; D is possibly TRBD1 or TRBD2 (6 bases each). Trimming took off 6 bases at V and 0 bases at J, with 10 bases between the two ends. Looked up from germline, CDR1 is LNHNV and CDR2 is YYDKDF (reference sequence). This CDR3 spans 14 amino acids. CDR3 residues: CATRRGASTDTQYF. In DNA form, the CDR3 reads TGTGCCACCAGAAGGGGGGCTAGCACAGATACGCAGTATTTT.

The chain carries TRBV7-2 and TRBJ2-7; D remains unclear. The CDR3 sequence is 13 residues long. Germline loops: CDR1 SGHTA, CDR2 FQGNSA. V lost 1 base and J lost 7, with 11 bases in between. The CDR3 here is CASSLVPAEEQYF. CDR3 nucleotide sequence: TGTGCCAGCAGCTTAGTACCGGCCGAGGAGCAGTACTTC.

The rearrangement joins TRBV11-1 to TRBJ2-7; D gene uncertain. V lost 0 bases and J lost 2, with 11 bases in between. This CDR3 spans 15 amino acids. Germline V gene lookup returns CDR1 SGHAT and CDR2 FQDESV (reference sequence). Here the CDR3 reads CASSLALGVTYEQYF. The CDR3 coding sequence is TGTGCCAGCAGCTTAGCGCTCGGAGTCACCTACGAGCAGTACTTC.

The chain uses TRBV13 and TRBJ2-1; D is unclear. The CDR3 has 13 amino acids. CDR1 and CDR2 (germline): PRHDT, FYEKMQ (reference sequence). Trimming removed 3 bases at V and 7 bases at J, with 10 bases between. CDR3 loop: CASSFGRENEQFF. In DNA form, the CDR3 reads TGTGCCAGCAGCTTTGGAAGGGAAAATGAGCAGTTCTTC. Drawing the rest from reference TRBV13 and TRBJ2-1, the complete variable domain is AAGVIQSPRHLIKEKRETATLKCYPIPRHDTVYWYQQGPGQDPQFLISFYEKMQSDKGSIPDRFSAQQFSDYHSELNMSSLELGDSALYFCASSFGRENEQFFGPGTRLTVL.

The chain uses TRBV10-2 and TRBJ1-5; D not resolved. CDR1 is WSHSY, CDR2 SAAADI, per germline. This CDR3 is built from 13 residues. The V end was cut by 6 bases, the J end by 7 bases, with 13 bases between. CDR3 DNA: TGCGCCAGCAGCCCTACTCCGGGGCAGCCCCAGCATTTT. This gives the protein CASSPTPGQPQHF.

The chain links TRBV5-5 to TRBJ2-5; no definite D call. The V gene's germline CDR1 is SGHKS and CDR2 YYEKEE (reference sequence). The CDR3 loop spans 14 amino acids. Trimming removed 4 bases at V and 2 bases at J, with 12 bases between. The CDR3 DNA is TGTGCCAGCAGCCTGGACCCGTCTCAAGAGACCCAGTACTTC. Amino acids: CASSLDPSQETQYF.

The gene calls are TRBV7-8 and TRBJ1-4, with D possibly being TRBD1 (6 bases). The V end lost 5 bases, the J end lost 8 bases, and 15 bases lay between the germline ends. CDR1 and CDR2 from the germline V gene are SGHVS and FQNEAQ. The CDR3 has 14 amino acids. CDR3 DNA sequence: TGTGCCAGCAGCGGAAACAGGGCGGGGGAAAAACTGTTTTTT. Its translation is CASSGNRAGEKLFF.

The CDR3 here is CAISEEGVNTEAFF. As DNA, the CDR3 is TGTGCCATCAGTGAGGAGGGGGTGAACACTGAAGCTTTCTTT. The chain uses TRBV10-3 and TRBJ1-1, with D maybe TRBD1 (6 bases). Germline lookup yields CDR1 ENHRY and CDR2 SYGVKD. The CDR3 extends over 14 amino acids. The V end lost 2 bases, the J end lost 0 bases, and 7 bases lay between the germline ends.

The chain uses TRBV6-1 and TRBJ2-2; D remains unclear. Looked up from germline, CDR1 is MNHNS and CDR2 is SASEGT. Trimming took off 4 bases at V and 0 bases at J, with 12 bases between the two ends. CDR3 size: 16 residues. As DNA, the CDR3 is TGTGCCAGCAGTGGCTTTGGTCCTCCGAACACCGGGGAGCTGTTTTTT. Its translation: CASSGFGPPNTGELFF.

This chain connects TRBV4-1 to TRBJ2-3; D unresolved. V lost 8 bases and J lost 8, with 11 bases in between. The CDR3 is 11 residues long. Per the germline V gene, CDR1 is MGHRA and CDR2 is YSYEKL. The CDR3, as DNA: TGCGCCAGCCGAGGAAATGGTACGCAGTATTTT. Translation: CASRGNGTQYF.

The chain links TRBV7-2 to TRBJ2-7, with D unresolved. The CDR3 totals 15 residues. Per the germline V gene, CDR1 is SGHTA and CDR2 is FQGNSA. V dropped 1 base and J dropped 4 bases, with 14 bases sitting between them. Here the CDR3 DNA reads TGTGCCAGCAGCTTAGGTGTCAACCTTGCTTACGAGCAGTACTTC. Protein: CASSLGVNLAYEQYF.

CDR3 DNA: TGTGCCAGCAGCCTATACCAAGGCCAGGGAGGGCGTTACGAGCAGTACTTC. This sequence encodes CASSLYQGQGGRYEQYF. The chain uses TRBV9 and TRBJ2-7; 7 nucleotides agree with TRBD2. The junction had 17 bases not matched to a gene; V was cut back by 4 bases and J by 4 bases. This CDR3 is 17 amino acids long. Germline CDR1 SGDLS, CDR2 YYNGEE.

The V gene is TRBV18, the J gene TRBJ1-2; no reliable D call. Trimming removed 4 bases at V and 1 base at J, with 13 bases between. This CDR3 spans 15 amino acids. CDR1 is KGHSH, CDR2 LQKENI, per germline. The CDR3 sequence: CASSQTSGSNYGYTF. The CDR3 DNA follows: TGTGCCAGCTCACAGACTAGCGGGAGTAACTATGGCTACACCTTC. The variable domain in full, with the rest retrieved from reference TRBV18 and TRBJ1-2, is NAGVMQNPRHLVRRRGQEARLRCSPMKGHSHVYWYRQLPEEGLKFMVYLQKENIIDESGMPKERFSAEFPKEGPSILRIQQVVRGDSAAYFCASSQTSGSNYGYTFGSGTRLTVV.

The chain uses TRBV5-6 and TRBJ1-1; the D gene is possibly TRBD1 (6 bases). Germline CDR1 is SGHDT and CDR2 is YYEEEE. The CDR3 consists of 12 residues. V lost 3 bases, J lost 9 bases, and 12 bases lay in between. The CDR3 is CASSSTGIKAFF. CDR3 nucleotides: TGTGCCAGCAGCTCAACAGGGATTAAAGCTTTCTTT.

A single count supports this clone. The chain has TRBV18 and TRBJ2-1; tentatively, D is TRBD2 (7 bases). CDR1 and CDR2 from the germline V gene are KGHSH and LQKENI. This CDR3 is 17 amino acids long. V dropped 0 bases and J dropped 6 bases, with 18 bases sitting between them. The CDR3 protein is CASSPPLGGGLGNEQFF. For the CDR3, the DNA is TGTGCCAGCTCACCACCCTTGGGCGGGGGCTTGGGCAATGAGCAGTTCTTC.